Shown below are 31 T cell receptor beta chains from a single sample sequenced in a study of T cell responses to AZD1222 COVID-19 vaccine. The table came from immunoSEQ multiplex PCR; TCRdb's copy has only in-frame clones and leaves some out. The table lists 100,000 to 150,000 clones, approximately 91% of them singletons. The sample consisted of peripheral blood, taken on day 0 of AZD1222 vaccination. All receptors come from an adult in good health.

The chain recombines TRBV11-3 with TRBJ1-1; D is possibly TRBD1 (6 bases). Trimming took off 3 bases at V and 1 base at J, with 9 bases between the two ends. Germline lookup yields CDR1 SGHNT and CDR2 YENEEA. This CDR3 has 14 amino acids. This CDR3 is CASSLRGKNTEAFF. DNA of the CDR3: TGTGCCAGCAGCTTGAGGGGGAAGAACACTGAAGCTTTCTTT.

The rearrangement uses TRBV3-1 (or the pseudogene TRBV3-2) and TRBJ2-5; D unclear. Germline CDR1 LGHDT, CDR2 YNNKEL (reference sequence). The V gene lost 2 bases and the J gene lost 1 base, with 17 bases spanning the gap. The CDR3 sequence is 17 residues long. The CDR3: CASSQTMRPLSQETQYF. Written as DNA, the CDR3 is TGTGCCAGCAGCCAAACTATGCGGCCACTGTCCCAAGAGACCCAGTACTTC.

The chain carries TRBV5-4 and TRBJ2-3; the D is unclear. Germline V CDR1 and CDR2: SGHNT, YYREEE (reference sequence). The CDR3 extends over 12 amino acids. The V end was cut by 4 bases, the J end by 0 bases, with 3 bases between. CDR3 in amino acids: CASSLSTDTQYF. CDR3 DNA: TGTGCCAGCAGCCTTAGCACAGATACGCAGTATTTT.

This chain links TRBV7-2 with TRBJ2-3; TRBD2 matches at 9 bases. CDR3 size: 16 residues. Germline V gene data show CDR1 as SGHTA and CDR2 as FQGNSA. Germline trimming cut 5 bases from V and 5 bases from J; bases unmatched to any gene: 11. The CDR3: CASSPAGGSVGDTQYF. In nucleotides, the CDR3 is TGTGCCAGCAGCCCCGCGGGGGGGTCAGTTGGAGATACGCAGTATTTT.

This clone was observed a handful of times. The chain is built from TRBV4-1 and TRBJ2-5, with TRBD2 identical over 8 bases. The CDR3 has 13 residues. Germline V CDR1 and CDR2: MGHRA, YSYEKL. Trimming took 4 bases from V and 5 from J; bases not matched to a gene: 3. The CDR3 DNA reads as TGCGCCAGCAGCCCCCCTAGCGGGGAGACCCAGTACTTC. It specifies CASSPPSGETQYF.

This chain joins TRBV19 and TRBJ1-2, with a possible D match to TRBD1 (5 bases). The CDR3 extends over 16 amino acids. Looked up from germline, CDR1 is LNHDA and CDR2 is SQIVND (reference sequence). The V end lost 3 bases, the J end lost 2 bases, and 16 bases lay between the germline ends. The CDR3 loop is CASSILGATGNYGYTF. The DNA of the CDR3 is TGTGCCAGTAGTATCCTCGGGGCCACGGGGAACTATGGCTACACCTTC. The whole variable domain, remainder taken from reference TRBV19 and TRBJ1-2, is DGGITQSPKYLFRKEGQNVTLSCEQNLNHDAMYWYRQDPGQGLRLIYYSQIVNDFQKGDIAEGYSVSREKKESFPLTVTSAQKNPTAFYLCASSILGATGNYGYTFGSGTRLTVV.

This sequence joins TRBV19 and TRBJ1-3, with D possibly TRBD1 on 6 matching bases. The CDR3 extends over 14 amino acids. Looked up from germline, CDR1 is LNHDA and CDR2 is SQIVND (reference sequence). V was pared by 7 bases and J by 0 bases, with 10 bases between. Here the CDR3 reads CASNRDPSGNTIYF. CDR3 DNA: TGTGCCAGTAACAGGGACCCCTCTGGAAACACCATATATTTT.

This clone was recorded a few times. The V and J genes are TRBV30 and TRBJ1-6; 9 bases align to TRBD1. CDR3 size: 15 residues. CDR1 is GTSNPN, CDR2 SVGIG, per germline (reference sequence). After removal of 3 bases from V and 8 bases from J, the junction contained 8 bases not matched to a gene. The DNA of the CDR3 is TGTGCCTGGAGAGTACAGGGGGCCAGTTATTCACCCCTCCACTTT. Protein sequence: CAWRVQGASYSPLHF.

This clone came up a few times. V and J are TRBV2 and TRBJ2-7, with 7 bases identical to TRBD1. CDR1 SNHLY and CDR2 FYNNEI come from the germline V gene. V lost 6 bases and J lost 11; bases outside the gene matches: 10. This CDR3 has 12 residues. CDR3 in DNA: TGTGCCAGCAGCTCCCTTAGGGGGCTTGAGTACTTC. Translated, it gives CASSSLRGLEYF.

This chain joins TRBV27 and TRBJ2-2, with D possibly TRBD2 on 7 matching bases. The V end was cut by 7 bases, the J end by 7 bases, with 25 bases between. This CDR3 contains 17 residues. The V gene's germline CDR1 is MNHEY and CDR2 SMNVEV (reference sequence). The CDR3 DNA sequence: TGTGCCAGCATGACCCAACGAGGCGGGGGCACAGTCGGGGAGCTGTTTTTT. Protein sequence: CASMTQRGGGTVGELFF.

The rearrangement uses TRBV5-1 and TRBJ2-1; D remains ambiguous. CDR1 is SGHRS and CDR2 is YFSETQ in the germline V gene. V was trimmed by 1 base and J by 0 bases, leaving 11 bases between them. The CDR3 length is 16 residues. The CDR3 DNA is TGCGCCAGCAGCTTGTGGGTACGGAGCTCCTACAATGAGCAGTTCTTC. Encoded protein: CASSLWVRSSYNEQFF. Complete variable domain (other parts from reference TRBV5-1 and TRBJ2-1): KAGVTQTPRYLIKTRGQQVTLSCSPISGHRSVSWYQQTPGQGLQFLFEYFSETQRNKGNFPGRFSGRQFSNSRSEMNVSTLELGDSALYLCASSLWVRSSYNEQFFGPGTRLTVL.

The V and J genes are TRBV5-6 and TRBJ1-4; 10 bases match TRBD1. Trimming at V came to 4 bases and at J to 8 bases, leaving 5 bases not matched to a gene. From germline, CDR1 is SGHDT and CDR2 YYEEEE. The CDR3 sequence is 14 residues long. The CDR3 DNA reads as TGTGCCAGCAGCGCCGGGACAGGGGAAGAAAAACTGTTTTTT. Its translation: CASSAGTGEEKLFF.

The chain employs TRBV2 and TRBJ2-1; TRBD1 matches at 10 bases. CDR1 is SNHLY, CDR2 FYNNEI, per germline. J gave up 8 bases and V 9 bases, and 7 bases lay outside the gene matches. The CDR3 is 13 amino acids. CDR3 sequence reads: CASTGQGLYEQFF. The CDR3 nucleotides are TGTGCCAGTACGGGACAGGGGCTCTATGAGCAGTTCTTC.

The rearrangement links TRBV19 to TRBJ1-6; D is unresolved. Germline V CDR1 and CDR2: LNHDA, SQIVND (reference sequence). The CDR3 is 15 amino acids. V shed 5 bases and J shed 0 bases, with 8 bases lying between them. The CDR3 loop is CASSRQSSYNSPLHF. CDR3 nucleotide sequence: TGTGCCAGTAGTCGCCAGAGCTCCTATAATTCACCCCTCCACTTT.

This clone came up a few times. The chain recombines TRBV27 with TRBJ2-7; 8 positions match TRBD1. From germline, CDR1 is MNHEY and CDR2 SMNVEV (reference sequence). CDR3 size: 15 residues. V was clipped by 2 bases and J by 0 bases; unmatched bases: 3. This CDR3 is CASSLKGQDSYEQYF. CDR3 nucleotide sequence: TGTGCCAGCAGTTTAAAGGGACAGGACTCCTACGAGCAGTACTTC.

The genes are TRBV2 and TRBJ1-2; 8 nucleotides line up with TRBD1. This CDR3 has 15 residues. V was pared by 2 bases and J by 8 bases, with 10 bases of the junction left unmatched. Germline V gene sequence: CDR1 SNHLY, CDR2 FYNNEI. CDR3 sequence reads: CASSEFSGGPGGYTF. The CDR3 DNA sequence: TGTGCCAGCAGTGAATTCTCAGGGGGCCCCGGGGGCTACACCTTC. Filled out from reference TRBV2 and TRBJ1-2, the complete variable domain reads EPEVTQTPSHQVTQMGQEVILRCVPISNHLYFYWYRQILGQKVEFLVSFYNNEISEKSEIFDDQFSVERPDGSNFTLKIRSTKLEDSAMYFCASSEFSGGPGGYTFGSGTRLTVV.

On this clone: The same CDR3 is also encoded by other DNA sequences in this sample. The chain recombines TRBV6-5 with TRBJ1-3, with D unclear. Germline values: CDR1 MNHEY, CDR2 SVGAGI. The CDR3 contains 13 residues. Trimming shortened V by 6 bases and J by 2 bases, and 8 bases separated the two germline ends. The CDR3 DNA reads as TGTGCCAGCAGCTATAATGCTGGAAACACCATATATTTT. Encoded protein: CASSYNAGNTIYF.

The V call is TRBV21-1, the J call TRBJ2-7; TRBD2 is taken as the D call from the table, unchecked against the DNA. TRBV21-1 is a recognized pseudogene. This CDR3 has 15 residues. The CDR3 DNA is TGTGCCAGCAGCAAAGGACTAGCGTTCCCCTACGAGCAGTACTTC. Encoded protein: CASSKGLAFPYEQYF.

The chain employs TRBV18 and TRBJ1-1; 8 bases are a match to TRBD1. J lost 2 bases, V lost 6 bases, and 5 bases had no gene match. The CDR3 is 14 amino acids. Per the germline V gene, CDR1 is KGHSH and CDR2 is LQKENI. This CDR3 reads CASSDRVFNTEAFF. Here the CDR3 DNA reads TGTGCCAGCTCGGACAGGGTTTTCAACACTGAAGCTTTCTTT.

The CDR3, as DNA: TGTGCCAGCAGTCCCCGGGGGGAACAGCCCCAGCATTTT. Residues: CASSPRGEQPQHF. The V call is TRBV12-3 or TRBV12-4, the J call TRBJ1-5; D may be TRBD1 (5 bases). This CDR3 spans 13 amino acids. Deletions cut 5 bases from V and 7 bases from J, with 12 bases between.

The V call is TRBV10-3, the J call TRBJ2-1; unclear D gene. The V end lost 1 base, the J end lost 1 base, and 14 bases lay between the germline ends. The germline CDR1 and CDR2 sequences are ENHRY and SYGVKD. This CDR3 is 17 amino acids long. CDR3: CAISEYSEAVSYNEQFF. DNA of the CDR3: TGTGCCATCAGTGAGTACTCAGAGGCAGTATCCTACAATGAGCAGTTCTTC.

The chain couples TRBV3-1 (or the pseudogene TRBV3-2) to TRBJ1-3; no clear D gene. Germline lookup yields CDR1 LGHDT and CDR2 YNNKEL (reference sequence). V was pared by 4 bases and J by 1 base, with 8 bases between. The length of the CDR3 is 14 residues. The CDR3 DNA is TGTGCCAGCAGCCTGGACCAGTCTGGAAACACCATATATTTT. Its translation: CASSLDQSGNTIYF.

V and J are TRBV6-2 or TRBV6-3 and TRBJ1-5; D unresolved. The CDR3 is made up of 17 amino acids. Trimming stripped 6 bases from V and 6 bases from J, with 24 bases between. The germline CDR1 and CDR2 sequences are MNHEY and SVGEGT. The DNA of the CDR3 is TGTGCCAGCAGCCGAACATCCGTAGACGGGCTGGCTCAGCCCCAGCATTTT. Translation: CASSRTSVDGLAQPQHF.

The genes are TRBV2 and TRBJ2-1; tentatively, D is TRBD1 (6 bases). The CDR3 contains 15 residues. Germline-derived CDR1 and CDR2 are SNHLY and FYNNEI. Trimming cost V 11 bases and J 9 bases, with 26 bases left between them. The CDR3 sequence is CAGTPPGQGGGEQFF. The CDR3 DNA sequence: TGTGCCGGAACTCCCCCGGGACAAGGCGGCGGTGAGCAGTTCTTC.

The rearrangement joins TRBV7-9 to TRBJ1-5, with D unresolved. The CDR3 is made up of 12 amino acids. Trimming removed 1 base at V and 5 bases at J, with 3 bases between. CDR1 and CDR2 (germline): SEHNR, FQNEAQ (reference sequence). The CDR3 sequence is CASSLDYQPQHF. CDR3 coding DNA: TGTGCCAGCAGCTTAGATTATCAGCCCCAGCATTTT.

CDR3 sequence (DNA): TGTGCCACCGGGGGAGGGGGCACAGATACGCAGTATTTT. Its translation: CATGGGGTDTQYF. The genes are TRBV24-1 and TRBJ2-3; 7 positions agree with TRBD2. The CDR3 length is 13 residues. V trimming: 9 bases; J trimming: 1 base; junction bases outside the gene matches: 3. Germline V gene data show CDR1 as KGHDR and CDR2 as SFDVKD.

The chain has TRBV5-1 and TRBJ1-2; 10 bases fit TRBD1. The CDR3 runs 16 residues. After removal of 4 bases from V and 8 bases from J, the junction contained 14 bases not matched to a gene. Germline loops: CDR1 SGHRS, CDR2 YFSETQ. The DNA of the CDR3 is TGCGCCAGCAGCGTAGCCGTCCCGGGACAGGGGAGCGGCTACACCTTC. Protein product: CASSVAVPGQGSGYTF.

The chain links TRBV7-2 to TRBJ1-2; the D gene is possibly TRBD1 (5 bases). The CDR3 has 18 amino acids. V was trimmed by 1 base and J by 2 bases, leaving 20 bases between them. CDR1 SGHTA and CDR2 FQGNSA come from the germline V gene. The CDR3 sequence is CASSLVSGREWWNYGYTF. DNA of the CDR3: TGTGCCAGCAGCTTAGTTTCCGGCAGGGAATGGTGGAACTATGGCTACACCTTC.

This clone was observed once. The chain joins TRBV13 to TRBJ1-2; TRBD1 matches at 7 bases. The trim removed 1 base at V and 2 bases at J, leaving 4 bases unmatched. Germline CDR1 and CDR2: PRHDT and FYEKMQ (reference sequence). This CDR3 has 15 residues. The CDR3 DNA reads as TGTGCCAGCAGCTTAGCCACGACAGGGAACTATGGCTACACCTTC. Translating it yields CASSLATTGNYGYTF.

The chain couples TRBV6-2 or TRBV6-3 to TRBJ1-6; 7 bases map to TRBD1. Germline V CDR1 and CDR2: MNHEY, SVGEGT. Unmatched junction bases numbered 5, after V lost 5 bases and J lost 10 bases. CDR3 length: 13 residues. The CDR3 DNA reads TGTGCCAGCAGTAATGACAGGGTCTCACCCCTCCACTTT. The encoded protein is CASSNDRVSPLHF.

This chain links TRBV27 with TRBJ2-5; TRBD2 agrees at 8 bases. Germline V gene data show CDR1 as MNHEY and CDR2 as SMNVEV (reference sequence). The CDR3 has 14 residues. The ends lost 2 bases at V and 5 bases at J; junction bases unmatched: 4. CDR3 residues: CASSLGASGETQYF. CDR3 bases: TGTGCCAGCAGTTTAGGGGCTAGCGGGGAGACCCAGTACTTC.